Listed here are 27 T cell receptor beta chains from one sample, sequenced in a study of shared T cell receptors in the human thymus. Using immunoSEQ multiplex PCR, the repertoire was profiled, and TCRdb retains in-frame clones only, with some absent. The sample has about 380,000 clones; 85% to 95% are singletons. The specimen was thymocytes. Receptors were obtained from a human donor.

V gene TRBV28 combines with J gene TRBJ1-2, with D possibly being TRBD1 (5 bases). Germline loops: CDR1 MDHEN, CDR2 SYDVKM. This CDR3 region has 15 residues. The V gene lost 2 bases and the J gene lost 0 bases, with 10 bases spanning the gap. CDR3 residues: CASSLQGEANYGYTF. The CDR3, as DNA: TGTGCCAGCAGTTTACAGGGAGAAGCTAACTATGGCTACACCTTC.

This sequence joins TRBV18 and TRBJ2-7; 9 bases are shared with TRBD1. The CDR3 covers 15 residues. The ends lost 0 bases at V and 2 bases at J; junction bases unmatched: 2. The germline gives CDR1 KGHSH, CDR2 LQKENI. Here the CDR3 DNA reads TGTGCCAGCTCACCACCGGGGACAGGGACCTACGAGCAGTACTTC. Its translation is CASSPPGTGTYEQYF.

Here the CDR3 DNA reads TGCGCCAGCAGCCAAGATGCCCCTGAAGTTAGCGGCAGACACACAGATACGCAGTATTTT. Its translation is CASSQDAPEVSGRHTDTQYF. This chain joins TRBV4-3 and TRBJ2-3, with D perhaps TRBD2 (6 bases). This CDR3 has 20 amino acids. Germline V CDR1 and CDR2: LGHNA, YSLEER. V was trimmed by 0 bases and J by 2 bases, leaving 24 bases between them.

CDR3 region: CATSTEGGELYSPLHF. CDR3 nucleotide sequence: TGTGCCACCAGTACCGAGGGGGGGGAGCTTTATTCACCCCTCCACTTT. This sequence joins TRBV15 and TRBJ1-6; D might be TRBD1 (6 bases). Trimming pared 6 bases from V and 8 bases from J, leaving 20 bases between. CDR3 length equals 16 residues. Germline V gene data show CDR1 as LNHNV and CDR2 as YYDKDF (reference sequence).

This clone occurred a few times. The chain employs TRBV25-1 and TRBJ2-2, with D perhaps TRBD1 (5 bases). Germline CDR1 MGHDK, CDR2 SYGVNS. The CDR3 loop spans 16 amino acids. The V and J ends lost 6 bases and 3 bases respectively, with 17 bases between them. This chain's CDR3 is CASRGQGPFDTGELFF. The CDR3 coding sequence is TGTGCCAGCAGAGGACAAGGACCTTTTGACACCGGGGAGCTGTTTTTT.

The chain uses TRBV4-1 and TRBJ2-7, with 7 positions matching TRBD1. V was pared by 0 bases and J by 4 bases, with 9 bases of the junction left unmatched. The CDR3 covers 16 residues. Germline loops: CDR1 MGHRA, CDR2 YSYEKL. This CDR3 reads CASSQDGHRGKYEQYF. CDR3 nucleotides: TGCGCCAGCAGCCAAGACGGTCACAGGGGAAAATACGAGCAGTACTTC.

The rearrangement links TRBV6-1 to TRBJ2-1; D remains ambiguous. The CDR3 runs 13 residues. Germline assignment: CDR1 MNHNS and CDR2 SASEGT. The V end was cut by 0 bases, the J end by 7 bases, with 7 bases between. Written as DNA, the CDR3 is TGTGCCAGCAGTGAAGCGGGAAGGAATGAGCAGTTCTTC. Translated, it gives CASSEAGRNEQFF.

The CDR3 bases are TGTGCCATCCGGGCCAGGGTCCGTAGCACAGATACGCAGTATTTT. As protein: CAIRARVRSTDTQYF. The chain combines TRBV10-3 with TRBJ2-3; tentative D call: TRBD1 (5 bases). The germline V gene encodes CDR1 ENHRY and CDR2 SYGVKD. The CDR3 sequence is 15 residues long. Trimming took off 8 bases at V and 0 bases at J, with 15 bases between the two ends.

V and J are TRBV7-2 and TRBJ1-1, with D possibly being TRBD1 (5 bases). The germline V gene encodes CDR1 SGHTA and CDR2 FQGNSA. V lost 5 bases to trimming and J lost 6 bases, with 22 bases between them. The CDR3 totals 16 residues. The chain's CDR3 is CASSPHHSRVTSEAFF. For the CDR3, the DNA is TGTGCCAGCAGCCCCCACCACAGCAGGGTAACATCTGAAGCTTTCTTT.

The genes are TRBV6-1 and TRBJ1-4; no clear D. The CDR3 runs 17 residues. V shed 4 bases and J shed 1 base, with 16 bases lying between them. CDR1 is MNHNS and CDR2 is SASEGT in the germline V gene. CDR3 region: CASSVTSRWGTNEKLFF. CDR3 coding DNA: TGTGCCAGCAGTGTGACGTCAAGGTGGGGAACTAATGAAAAACTGTTTTTT.

This clone was seen just once. The chain uses TRBV27 and TRBJ2-5; D remains unclear. This CDR3 contains 13 residues. The germline V and J ends were trimmed by 6 bases and 5 bases, with 13 bases remaining between them. Germline V gives CDR1 MNHEY, CDR2 SMNVEV (reference sequence). CDR3 protein: CASSSGLPETQYF. The CDR3 region has the DNA TGTGCCAGCAGCTCAGGATTACCGGAGACCCAGTACTTC.

CDR3 region: CASSPPSRERTDTQYF. The DNA of the CDR3 is TGTGCCAGCTCACCACCGAGCCGGGAGAGGACAGATACGCAGTATTTT. The V gene is TRBV18, the J gene TRBJ2-3, with D perhaps TRBD2 (6 bases). Germline V gives CDR1 KGHSH, CDR2 LQKENI. The CDR3 consists of 16 residues. V lost 0 bases to trimming and J lost 3 bases, with 13 bases between them.

CDR3 coding DNA: TGCGCCAGCAGCCCAGGGATAGCGGGTCTACTCCAAGAGACCCAGTACTTC. Protein product: CASSPGIAGLLQETQYF. V and J are TRBV5-1 and TRBJ2-5; 7 positions match TRBD2. V lost 4 bases to trimming and J lost 1 base; unmatched junction nucleotides: 13. There are 17 residues in the CDR3. Germline loops: CDR1 SGHRS, CDR2 YFSETQ.

This clone was seen only a few times. The rearrangement links TRBV29-1 to TRBJ1-1; D is ambiguous. The germline CDR1 and CDR2 sequences are SQVTM and ANQGSEA. The V end lost 3 bases, the J end lost 5 bases, and 10 bases lay between the germline ends. This CDR3 is 12 amino acids long. As DNA, the CDR3 is TGCAGCGTTGAGGGTTCTGAGACTGAAGCTTTCTTT. As protein: CSVEGSETEAFF.

The genes are TRBV27 and TRBJ2-3; TRBD1 aligns across 8 bases. This CDR3 has 15 amino acids. The V and J ends lost 5 bases and 2 bases, in that order; junction bases with no gene match: 6. The germline V gene encodes CDR1 MNHEY and CDR2 SMNVEV (reference sequence). The CDR3 is CASSPRQGPTDTQYF. Here the CDR3 DNA reads TGTGCCAGCAGTCCGAGACAGGGGCCCACAGATACGCAGTATTTT.

In this sample, this clone turned up once. V usage is TRBV6-4 and J usage is TRBJ2-1; 8 bases match TRBD2. Germline V gene data show CDR1 as MRHNA and CDR2 as SNTAGT. The CDR3 consists of 17 residues. Losses at the gene ends were 6 bases for V and 8 bases for J; bases not matched to a gene: 18. The CDR3 nucleotides read TGTGCCAGCAGCCGACTAGCGCCTCGATTCCTTTTCGATGAGCAGTTCTTC. It encodes CASSRLAPRFLFDEQFF.

V gene TRBV5-6 combines with J gene TRBJ2-7, with a possible D match to TRBD2 (5 bases). Trimming took 4 bases from V and 5 from J, leaving 19 bases between them. Germline V gene lookup returns CDR1 SGHDT and CDR2 YYEEEE. The CDR3 runs to 15 residues. CDR3 sequence: CASSNPPRGSHEQYF. The CDR3 nucleotides are TGTGCCAGCAGCAACCCACCCCGAGGGTCCCACGAGCAGTACTTC.

The chain joins TRBV4-2 to TRBJ2-3; 7 bases align to TRBD1. The CDR3 covers 16 residues. J was trimmed by 5 bases and V by 2 bases; bases with no gene match: 10. Germline CDR1 LGHNA, CDR2 YNFKEQ. The CDR3 DNA reads as TGTGCCAGCAGCCAAAAGGGGGCTGTAGAAGGAGATACGCAGTATTTT. It codes for CASSQKGAVEGDTQYF.

V is TRBV7-6 and J is TRBJ2-5; TRBD2 matches at 10 bases. There are 16 residues in the CDR3. The ends lost 4 bases at V and 4 bases at J; junction bases unmatched: 9. Germline V CDR1 and CDR2: SGHVS, FNYEAQ. Here the CDR3 DNA reads TGTGCCAGCAGCTCCGGGCTAGCGGGAGTTTTAGAGACCCAGTACTTC. Protein sequence: CASSSGLAGVLETQYF.

This clone was picked up one time. This sequence joins TRBV7-6 and TRBJ2-5, with D unclear. CDR1 and CDR2 (germline): SGHVS, FNYEAQ. CDR3 length equals 17 residues. The V and J ends lost 7 bases and 1 base respectively, with 22 bases between them. CDR3 nucleotides: TGTGCCAGCAACAATTGGGCAACCTACCGATTCCAAGAGACCCAGTACTTC. Protein: CASNNWATYRFQETQYF.

This chain links TRBV5-1 with TRBJ2-5, with 9 bases fitting TRBD1. The CDR3 is made up of 15 amino acids. Germline assignment: CDR1 SGHRS and CDR2 YFSETQ. With V trimmed by 0 bases and J by 4 bases, 4 bases remained unmatched. The CDR3 protein is CASSLEGTGRETQYF. The DNA of the CDR3 is TGCGCCAGCAGCTTGGAAGGGACAGGGAGAGAGACCCAGTACTTC.

The chain couples TRBV11-2 to TRBJ2-7; 7 bases are shared with TRBD2. The CDR3 has 16 residues. Trimming took 4 bases from V and 3 from J; bases not matched to a gene: 12. Looked up from germline, CDR1 is SGHAT and CDR2 is FQNNGV. The DNA of the CDR3 is TGTGCCAGCAGCTCCCCGTACAGCGGGAAGAACTACGAGCAGTACTTC. Protein product: CASSSPYSGKNYEQYF.

This sequence joins TRBV9 and TRBJ2-1, with 7 bases matching TRBD2. This CDR3 has 15 amino acids. The V segment lost 3 bases and the J segment 2 bases; nucleotides outside the gene matches: 5. Germline lookup yields CDR1 SGDLS and CDR2 YYNGEE. The CDR3 DNA reads TGTGCCAGCAGCGCCCGGGACTATCCCTACAATGAGCAGTTCTTC. Its protein is CASSARDYPYNEQFF.

The chain employs TRBV28 and TRBJ2-7; 8 nucleotides align to TRBD2. The CDR3 totals 15 residues. Germline V lookup: CDR1 MDHEN, CDR2 SYDVKM. With 4 bases clipped from V and 1 base from J, the junction kept 6 bases outside the gene matches. The DNA for the CDR3 is TGTGCCAGCAGTTCCTTGCGGGAGGCTTCCTACGAGCAGTACTTC. Its translation: CASSSLREASYEQYF. The entire variable domain, with the rest obtained from reference TRBV28 and TRBJ2-7, is as follows: DVKVTQSSRYLVKRTGEKVFLECVQDMDHENMFWYRQDPGLGLRLIYFSYDVKMKEKGDIPEGYSVSREKKERFSLILESASTNQTSMYLCASSSLREASYEQYFGPGTRLTVT.

J is TRBJ1-2 and V is TRBV28; 9 bases agree with TRBD1. V gave up 5 bases and J gave up 2 bases; unmatched junction bases: 9. Germline V CDR1 and CDR2: MDHEN, SYDVKM. The CDR3 extends over 16 amino acids. DNA for the CDR3: TGTGCCAGCAGTGGGAGGCCCGGGACAGGGAACTATGGCTACACCTTC. Residues: CASSGRPGTGNYGYTF.

The chain links TRBV27 to TRBJ2-3, with no clear D. The CDR3 is 13 residues long. Trimming stripped 1 base from V and 2 bases from J, with 4 bases between. Germline CDR1 and CDR2: MNHEY and SMNVEV (reference sequence). The CDR3 sequence is CASSLFFTDTQYF. The CDR3 DNA is TGTGCCAGCAGTTTATTTTTCACAGATACGCAGTATTTT.

For the CDR3, the DNA is TGTGCCACCAGCACATGGGACATTATTAACTATGGCTACACCTTC. Protein: CATSTWDIINYGYTF. The rearrangement uses TRBV15 and TRBJ1-2; D might be TRBD1 (6 bases). The CDR3 runs 15 residues. Trimming cost V 4 bases and J 1 base, with 13 bases left between them. Germline V gene sequence: CDR1 LNHNV, CDR2 YYDKDF (reference sequence).